This section outlines one T cell receptor (beta chain) sequence together with its context. The data were obtained in a study of T cell clonotyping in hematopoietic cell transplantation. V trimming: 4 bases; J trimming: 2 bases; junction bases outside the gene matches: 4. This CDR3 has 14 amino acids. Germline V CDR1 and CDR2: MNHEY, SMNVEV (reference sequence). TCRdb keeps only in-frame clones here, not all; method: immunoSEQ multiplex PCR. The table records under 10,000 clones, roughly 81% of them present only once. This TCR derives from a female patient in her fifties or sixties who had an allogeneic stem cell transplant from an unrelated donor, so the T cells may come from the graft donor. Some clones in this sample may be carry-over from other donors' samples. This chain joins TRBV27 and TRBJ2-5, with TRBD1 matching 7 bases. Sample: peripheral blood mononuclear cells, taken 180 days after allogeneic stem cell transplant. The CDR3 coding sequence is TGTGCCAGCAGTTCAATGGACAGGCAAGAGACCCAGTACTTC. This sequence encodes CASSSMDRQETQYF.